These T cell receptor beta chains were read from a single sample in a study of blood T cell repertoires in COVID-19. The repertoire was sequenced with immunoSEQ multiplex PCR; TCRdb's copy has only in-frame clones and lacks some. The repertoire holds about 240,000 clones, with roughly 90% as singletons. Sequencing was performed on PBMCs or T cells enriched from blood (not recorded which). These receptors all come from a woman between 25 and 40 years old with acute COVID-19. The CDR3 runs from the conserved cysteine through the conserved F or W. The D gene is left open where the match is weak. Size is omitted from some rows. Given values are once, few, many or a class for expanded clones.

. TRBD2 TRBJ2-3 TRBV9 CASSVGGGAADTQYF TGTGCCAGCAGTGTGGGCGGGGGGGCCGCAGATACGCAGTATTTT
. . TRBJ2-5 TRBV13 CASSLGLQETQYF TGTGCCAGCAGCTTAGGACTACAAGAGACCCAGTACTTC
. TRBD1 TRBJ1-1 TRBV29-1 CSVVHRGRFEAFF TGCAGCGTTGTCCACAGGGGACGGTTCGAAGCTTTCTTT
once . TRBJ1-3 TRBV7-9 CASTSGEGNTIYF TGTGCCAGCACCTCAGGGGAAGGAAACACCATATATTTT
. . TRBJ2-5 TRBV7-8 CASSLGGALQETQYF TGTGCCAGCAGCTTAGGCGGGGCCCTCCAAGAGACCCAGTACTTC
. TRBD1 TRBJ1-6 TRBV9 CASSVEGTGESPLHF TGTGCCAGCAGCGTAGAGGGGACAGGGGAGTCACCCCTCCACTTT
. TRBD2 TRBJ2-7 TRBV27 CASSLSGGGVWAYEQYF TGTGCCAGCAGTTTATCGGGTGGGGGGGTATGGGCCTACGAGCAGTACTTC
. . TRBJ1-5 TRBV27 CASSPINQPQHF TGTGCCAGCAGTCCTATCAACCAGCCCCAGCATTTT
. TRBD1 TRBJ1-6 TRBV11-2 CASSRRTGEDSPLHF TGTGCCAGCAGCCGTAGGACAGGGGAGGATTCACCCCTCCACTTT
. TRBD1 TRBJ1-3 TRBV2 CASSAGDRVWSSRNTIYF TGTGCCAGCAGTGCTGGGGACAGGGTATGGTCTTCTAGAAACACCATATATTTT
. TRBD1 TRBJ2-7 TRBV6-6 CASRGGVGQGTYEQYF TGTGCCAGCCGGGGGGGTGTGGGACAGGGGACCTACGAGCAGTACTTC
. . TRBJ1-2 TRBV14 CASSREQGVGGYTF TGTGCCAGCAGCCGAGAACAGGGAGTAGGTGGCTACACCTTC
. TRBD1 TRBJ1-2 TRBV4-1 CASSQVTGGTYGYTF TGCGCCAGCAGCCAGGTAACAGGGGGAACCTATGGCTACACCTTC
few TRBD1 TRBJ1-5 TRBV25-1 CASSEGQGAYNQPQHF TGTGCCAGCAGTGAAGGCCAGGGGGCTTACAATCAGCCCCAGCATTTT
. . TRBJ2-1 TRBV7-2 CASSPAGVIYNEQFF TGTGCCAGCAGCCCCGCCGGGGTAATCTACAATGAGCAGTTCTTC
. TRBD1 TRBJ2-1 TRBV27 CASSSSGTGVNEQFF TGTGCCAGCAGTTCATCCGGGACAGGTGTAAATGAGCAGTTCTTC
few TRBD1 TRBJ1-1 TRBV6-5 CASSYGTGDLDTEAFF TGTGCCAGCAGTTACGGGACAGGGGACCTTGACACTGAAGCTTTCTTT
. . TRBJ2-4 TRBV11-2 CASSPTPRSIQYF TGTGCCAGCAGCCCAACCCCCCGCAGTATTCAGTACTTC
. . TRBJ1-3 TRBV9 CASSRGGGSGNTIYF TGTGCCAGCAGCCGGGGAGGGGGCTCTGGAAACACCATATATTTT
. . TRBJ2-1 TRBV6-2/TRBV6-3 CASSYLDREEFF TGTGCCAGCAGTTACTTAGACAGGGAGGAGTTCTTC
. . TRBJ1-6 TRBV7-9 CASSLGDTVRSPLHF TGTGCCAGCAGCTTAGGAGACACAGTTCGCTCACCCCTCCACTTT
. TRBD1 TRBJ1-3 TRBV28 CASSPEGAFGNTIYF TGTGCCAGCAGCCCGGAGGGGGCTTTTGGAAACACCATATATTTT
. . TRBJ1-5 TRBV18 CASSPGGDNQPQHF TGTGCCAGCTCACCTGGGGGGGACAATCAGCCCCAGCATTTT
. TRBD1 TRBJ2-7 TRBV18 CASSPRDRETYEQYF TGTGCCAGCTCACCACGTGACAGGGAAACCTACGAGCAGTACTTC
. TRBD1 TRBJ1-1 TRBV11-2 CASSLRGRNTEAFF TGTGCCAGCAGCTTAAGGGGGCGGAACACTGAAGCTTTCTTT
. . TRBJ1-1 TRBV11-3 CAPSRITEAFF TGTGCCCCCTCTAGGATCACTGAAGCTTTCTTT
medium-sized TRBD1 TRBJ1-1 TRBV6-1 CASSEAHGTGRTEAFF TGTGCCAGCAGTGAAGCGCACGGGACAGGGAGGACTGAAGCTTTCTTT
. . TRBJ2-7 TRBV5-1 CASSLRLSSYEQYF TGCGCCAGCAGCTTGAGACTATCTTCCTACGAGCAGTACTTC
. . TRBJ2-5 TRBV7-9 CASSLDSKETQYF TGTGCCAGCAGCTTAGACAGTAAAGAGACCCAGTACTTC
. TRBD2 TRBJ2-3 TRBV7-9 CASSRGTGTSGGGTDTQYF TGTGCCAGCAGCAGAGGCACCGGGACTAGCGGGGGAGGAACAGATACGCAGTATTTT
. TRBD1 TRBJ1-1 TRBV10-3 CAIKDRVRTEAFF TGTGCCATCAAGGACAGGGTGCGAACTGAAGCTTTCTTT
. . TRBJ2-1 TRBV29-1 CSATFYNEQFF TGCAGCGCCACATTTTACAATGAGCAGTTCTTC
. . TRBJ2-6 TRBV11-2 CASSSAGANVLTF TGTGCCAGCAGCTCAGCTGGGGCCAACGTCCTGACTTTC
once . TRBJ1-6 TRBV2 CASNFRTQSPLHF TGTGCCAGCAATTTCCGCACTCAATCACCCCTCCACTTT
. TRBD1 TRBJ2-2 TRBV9 CASSPPGTGRTGELFF TGTGCCAGCAGCCCCCCCGGGACAGGTCGCACCGGGGAGCTGTTTTTT
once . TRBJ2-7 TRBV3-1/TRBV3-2 CASSSNSYEQYF TGTGCCAGCAGCTCTAACTCCTACGAGCAGTACTTC
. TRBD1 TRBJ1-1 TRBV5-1 CASSLPGTANTEAFF TGCGCCAGCAGCTTACCCGGGACAGCGAACACTGAAGCTTTCTTT
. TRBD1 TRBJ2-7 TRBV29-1 CSARTGDAYEQYF TGCAGCGCACGGACAGGAGATGCCTACGAGCAGTACTTC
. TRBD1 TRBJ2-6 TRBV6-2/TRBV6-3 CASSPLRTGGLVQSGANVLTF TGTGCCAGCAGCCCTCTCCGTACAGGGGGATTAGTTCAGTCTGGGGCCAACGTCCTGACTTTC
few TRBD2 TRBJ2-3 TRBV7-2 CASSRDYLSTDTQYF TGTGCCAGCAGCCGGGACTATCTTAGCACAGATACGCAGTATTTT
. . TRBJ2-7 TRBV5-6 CASSPFPSYEQYF TGTGCCAGCAGCCCATTCCCCTCCTACGAGCAGTACTTC
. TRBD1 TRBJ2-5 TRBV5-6 CASSAAGTGGQETQYF TGTGCCAGCAGCGCGGCCGGGACAGGGGGCCAAGAGACCCAGTACTTC